A single sample is the source of the 24 T cell receptor beta chains below, sequenced in a study of shared clonotypes between healthy human individuals. Data came from immunoSEQ multiplex PCR; TCRdb stores just in-frame clones and leaves some out. The data contain 2 million to 3 million clones, 93% of them singletons. Material: naive CD4+ T cells from PBMCs. The subset here: CD45RA+ positively selected. Receptors originate from a man between 18 and 35 years old in good health. Some clones in this sample may be carry-over from other donors' samples.

The chain carries TRBV29-1 and TRBJ2-3; tentative D call: TRBD1 (6 bases). The CDR3 loop spans 14 amino acids. Germline CDR1 reads SQVTM; CDR2 reads ANQGSEA. V lost 4 bases, J lost 0 bases, and 11 bases lay in between. The CDR3 loop is CSVGQGQSTDTQYF. In nucleotides, the CDR3 is TGCAGCGTTGGTCAGGGGCAGAGCACAGATACGCAGTATTTT.

The J gene is TRBJ2-1, the V gene TRBV5-1; possibly TRBD2 for D (5 bases). The germline V gene encodes CDR1 SGHRS and CDR2 YFSETQ. CDR3 size: 13 residues. Trimming took 2 bases from V and 7 from J, leaving 10 bases between them. CDR3: CASSFRGGNEQFF. CDR3 nucleotides: TGCGCCAGCAGCTTCCGGGGTGGGAATGAGCAGTTCTTC. The full variable domain, in which reference TRBV5-1 and TRBJ2-1 provide the parts outside the CDR3, is KAGVTQTPRYLIKTRGQQVTLSCSPISGHRSVSWYQQTPGQGLQFLFEYFSETQRNKGNFPGRFSGRQFSNSRSEMNVSTLELGDSALYLCASSFRGGNEQFFGPGTRLTVL.

The gene calls are TRBV10-3 and TRBJ2-5; D is perhaps TRBD1 or TRBD2 (10 bases each). The germline V gene has CDR1 ENHRY and CDR2 SYGVKD. CDR3 size: 21 residues. V was clipped by 4 bases and J by 1 base, with 31 bases between them. In DNA form, the CDR3 reads TGTGCCATCAGTGGAGGGACAGGGGTCCCTAGCGGGAGAGGGGGCCAAGAGACCCAGTACTTC. Its protein product is CAISGGTGVPSGRGGQETQYF.

In its sample, this clone was seen once. This chain connects TRBV2 to TRBJ2-7; 8 bases match TRBD1. The CDR3 has 16 amino acids. Germline-derived CDR1 and CDR2 are SNHLY and FYNNEI. V dropped 4 bases and J dropped 7; count of bases not matched to a gene: 15. CDR3 amino acids: CASSAPSGRGRGEQYF. CDR3 coding DNA: TGTGCCAGCAGTGCTCCTTCGGGCAGGGGGCGGGGAGAGCAGTACTTC.

The V gene is TRBV7-3, the J gene TRBJ1-6, with a possible D match to TRBD1 (5 bases). CDR1 SGHTA and CDR2 FQGTGA come from the germline V gene. Trimming left V 4 bases short and J 11 bases short, with 15 bases between. The CDR3 sequence is 14 residues long. CDR3 protein: CASSYQPGVTPLHF. The CDR3 DNA reads as TGTGCCAGCAGCTACCAACCGGGGGTCACACCCCTCCACTTT.

The V and J genes are TRBV6-5 and TRBJ2-1, with D possibly matching TRBD1 (6 bases). V was clipped by 6 bases and J by 10 bases, with 19 bases between them. Germline CDR1 reads MNHEY; CDR2 reads SVGAGI. This CDR3 spans 14 amino acids. CDR3 loop: CASSLRQAYSEQFF. In DNA form, the CDR3 reads TGTGCCAGCAGCCTTAGACAGGCGTACAGCGAGCAGTTCTTC.

The chain links TRBV9 to TRBJ2-1, with TRBD1 matching over 10 bases. CDR3 length equals 18 residues. The germline gives CDR1 SGDLS, CDR2 YYNGEE. V gave up 2 bases and J gave up 7 bases; unmatched junction bases: 15. The CDR3 DNA reads TGTGCCAGCAGCGTTAGTGGAGGGAGGACAGGGGGTCGAAATGAGCAGTTCTTC. It codes for CASSVSGGRTGGRNEQFF.

The genes are TRBV28 and TRBJ2-7; 9 nucleotides line up with TRBD2. The V segment lost 5 bases and the J segment 3 bases; nucleotides outside the gene matches: 8. The CDR3 contains 15 residues. CDR1 and CDR2 (germline): MDHEN, SYDVKM. The CDR3 nucleotides read TGTGCCAGCAGTCCCAGCGGCGGGAGGGTCTACGAGCAGTACTTC. It codes for CASSPSGGRVYEQYF.

V usage is TRBV5-1 and J usage is TRBJ2-4; tentatively, D is TRBD2 (6 bases). Per germline, CDR1 SGHRS and CDR2 YFSETQ. This CDR3 has 13 amino acids. V was pared by 0 bases and J by 9 bases, with 10 bases between. CDR3 residues: CASSLVEGAIQYF. The CDR3 nucleotides read TGCGCCAGCAGCTTGGTGGAGGGAGCCATTCAGTACTTC.

This clone was found once. This chain connects TRBV6-6 to TRBJ1-4, with a tentative D call TRBD1 (6 bases). Trimming left V 7 bases short and J 4 bases short, with 19 bases between. The CDR3 runs to 16 residues. Germline CDR1 reads MNHNY; CDR2 reads SVGAGI (reference sequence). The CDR3 protein is CASMGVRGRINEKLFF. In DNA form, the CDR3 reads TGTGCCAGCATGGGAGTCAGGGGAAGGATTAATGAAAAACTGTTTTTT.

The chain combines TRBV29-1 with TRBJ2-5, with unresolved D. The CDR3 is made up of 12 amino acids. Germline V gene data show CDR1 as SQVTM and CDR2 as ANQGSEA. V shed 4 bases and J shed 2 bases, with 8 bases lying between them. CDR3 in DNA: TGCAGCGTTGTTCAACCACAAGAGACCCAGTACTTC. Its translation: CSVVQPQETQYF.

This clone was detected only a few times. The genes are TRBV30 and TRBJ2-7; 9 bases are shared with TRBD2. V trimming: 4 bases; J trimming: 6 bases; junction bases outside the gene matches: 7. The CDR3 consists of 13 residues. Germline values: CDR1 GTSNPN, CDR2 SVGIG (reference sequence). CDR3 residues: CAWNGAGGVEQYF. Written as DNA, the CDR3 is TGTGCCTGGAACGGAGCGGGAGGAGTCGAGCAGTACTTC.

This rearrangement joins TRBV6-6 to TRBJ2-7; D not resolved. V was pared by 5 bases and J by 4 bases, with 6 bases between. The CDR3 extends over 11 amino acids. Germline CDR1 and CDR2: MNHNY and SVGAGI (reference sequence). The CDR3 sequence is CASSAAYEQYF. CDR3 nucleotides: TGTGCCAGCAGTGCGGCATACGAGCAGTACTTC.

This clone was recorded once. This chain uses TRBV7-9 with TRBJ2-7, with TRBD2 matching 9 bases. This CDR3 has 13 residues. Germline CDR1 SEHNR, CDR2 FQNEAQ (reference sequence). V gave up 5 bases and J gave up 13 bases; unmatched junction bases: 12. In DNA, the CDR3 is TGTGCCAGCAGCATGAACGAGGGACTAGCTTCCTACTTC. Its translation is CASSMNEGLASYF.

This chain links TRBV18 with TRBJ2-5, with D uncertain. The V end was cut by 3 bases, the J end by 5 bases, with 13 bases between. CDR1 and CDR2 (germline): KGHSH, LQKENI. The CDR3 extends over 14 amino acids. CDR3 in amino acids: CASSPGWSGETQYF. The CDR3 nucleotides are TGTGCCAGCTCACCCGGATGGTCCGGGGAGACCCAGTACTTC.

This clone was recorded once. This chain connects TRBV6-1 to TRBJ1-4, with no clear D. Germline V gene sequence: CDR1 MNHNS, CDR2 SASEGT. V lost 3 bases and J lost 4, with 15 bases in between. The CDR3 contains 16 residues. CDR3 DNA: TGTGCCAGCAGTGAGGACCCTTGGGTTCGTAATGAAAAACTGTTTTTT. Protein sequence: CASSEDPWVRNEKLFF.

The gene calls are TRBV19 and TRBJ1-5; TRBD1 matches 10 bases. CDR3 length: 17 amino acids. Trimming cost V 7 bases and J 2 bases; bases outside gene matches: 11. Germline lookup yields CDR1 LNHDA and CDR2 SQIVND (reference sequence). CDR3 nucleotide sequence: TGTGCCAGTACCTCGCGGGACAGGGGTCGGCGCAATCAGCCCCAGCATTTT. This codes for CASTSRDRGRRNQPQHF.

This clone was seen just once. This chain joins TRBV2 and TRBJ2-5, with D perhaps TRBD1 (6 bases). Germline CDR1 reads SNHLY; CDR2 reads FYNNEI. Trimming took 6 bases from V and 1 from J, leaving 9 bases between them. The CDR3 is made up of 13 amino acids. For the CDR3, the DNA is TGTGCCAGCAGGGACAGCCCCCAAGAGACCCAGTACTTC. Its protein product is CASRDSPQETQYF.

The chain uses TRBV7-9 and TRBJ2-7; the match to TRBD1 covers 7 bases. Germline assignment: CDR1 SEHNR and CDR2 FQNEAQ (reference sequence). V shed 3 bases and J 3 bases; nucleotides not matched to a gene: 5. CDR3 length equals 14 residues. DNA of the CDR3: TGTGCCAGCAGCTTCCCGGGACAGTACTACGAGCAGTACTTC. Translating gives CASSFPGQYYEQYF.

The V gene is TRBV9, the J gene TRBJ2-3; D remains ambiguous. Between the trimmed V and J ends, which lost 3 bases and 1 base, there was a span of 12 bases. The CDR3 is 15 residues long. Germline assignment: CDR1 SGDLS and CDR2 YYNGEE. The CDR3 DNA is TGTGCCAGCAGCGAGGCTCCGGTGGGCACAGATACGCAGTATTTT. Translated: CASSEAPVGTDTQYF.

V gene TRBV6-6 combines with J gene TRBJ2-7; D possibly matches TRBD1 or TRBD2 (6 bases each). There are 13 residues in the CDR3. Germline values: CDR1 MNHNY, CDR2 SVGAGI (reference sequence). V was pared by 6 bases and J by 5 bases, with 14 bases between. The CDR3 region has the DNA TGTGCCAGCAGGAACACAGGGAGGAACGAGCAGTACTTC. It yields the protein CASRNTGRNEQYF.

Worth noting for this clone: This sample also contains other DNA sequences that code for the same CDR3. This chain uses TRBV7-6 with TRBJ2-5, with 11 positions matching TRBD2. CDR1 and CDR2 from the germline V gene are SGHVS and FNYEAQ. Trimming cost V 1 base and J 2 bases; bases outside gene matches: 6. The CDR3 sequence is 17 residues long. The CDR3 loop reads CASSLGLAGGGQETQYF. The DNA of the CDR3 is TGTGCCAGCAGCTTAGGGCTAGCGGGAGGAGGGCAAGAGACCCAGTACTTC.

Concerning this clone: Distinct nucleotide sequences in the sample also encode this CDR3. The rearrangement joins TRBV5-1 to TRBJ2-1; 11 nucleotides line up with TRBD1. This CDR3 has 15 residues. The germline V gene encodes CDR1 SGHRS and CDR2 YFSETQ. J was trimmed by 7 bases and V by 0 bases; bases with no gene match: 3. In DNA form, the CDR3 reads TGCGCCAGCAGCTTGGCCGGGACAGGGGGAAATGAGCAGTTCTTC. Protein: CASSLAGTGGNEQFF.

J is TRBJ2-7 and V is TRBV27; 10 nucleotides line up with TRBD1. This CDR3 is built from 15 residues. V lost 3 bases, J lost 6 bases, and 8 bases stayed unmatched. CDR1 and CDR2 from the germline V gene are MNHEY and SMNVEV (reference sequence). The CDR3 region is CASSFTGTGDGEQYF. CDR3 nucleotides: TGTGCCAGCAGTTTTACCGGGACAGGGGACGGCGAGCAGTACTTC.